This TCR beta chain was obtained from a study of T-cell memory formation after mild COVID-19. TCRdb reanalysed the 5' RACE reads using MiXCR and keeps one entry per CDR3 protein. The sample comprises about 340,000 distinct CDR3 sequences, under 15% of which are singletons, and about a fifth rests with the top ten. V was clipped by 0 bases and J by 6 bases, with 15 bases between them. The CDR3 is 16 amino acids. Germline CDR1 is MNHNS and CDR2 is SASEGT. This clonotype came up a few times. The V and J genes are TRBV6-1 and TRBJ1-5, with D uncertain. The sequence derives from a man younger than 30 who had mild COVID-19 (a few samples of this study predate the infection). Cell type and time point are not known. The material sequenced was PBMCs or a T cell subset sorted from them (not recorded which). The CDR3 reads CASSEARQVGIQPQHF. The CDR3 region has the DNA TGTGCCAGCAGTGAAGCTCGGCAGGTTGGCATTCAGCCCCAGCATTTT.